This TCR beta chain originates from a study of shared T cell receptors in the human thymus. The V gene end was trimmed by 8 bases and the J gene end by 6 bases; junction bases not matched to a gene: 11. CDR3 length: 14 residues. Germline V CDR1 and CDR2: SNHLY, FYNNEI. Generated by immunoSEQ multiplex PCR, the TCRdb table keeps only in-frame clones and is missing some. The sample records roughly 550,000 clones, 75% to 85% being singletons. These data were also filed under a second study, of human thymus T cells. From that study: Thymus was obtained from resections taken during corrective heart surgery. Thymic and blood repertoires appeared to show biased V and J gene usage. Unrelated individuals had highly overlapping thymic repertoires, as reported in related research.

The sequenced material came from thymocytes. V usage is TRBV2 and J usage is TRBJ2-7; 9 bases match TRBD2. This sequence was found in a boy in the first two years of life with a congenital heart defect. CDR3 nucleotides: TGTGCCAGCGGCGAGGGCGGGAGGGCCTGCGAGCAGTACTTC. This codes for CASGEGGRACEQYF.